This T cell receptor beta chain was obtained from a study of PD-1 blockade in classical Hodgkin lymphoma (dated by TCRdb to 2020 to 2021). In the study overall: Nivolumab dosing was 3 mg/kg intravenously every 2 weeks, continuing until either disease progression or unacceptable toxicity. The study used CyTOF and TCR beta sequencing to define a peripheral blood immune signature of response to PD-1 blockade in classical Hodgkin lymphoma. Overall results and qualifications from the work: Baseline TCR diversity was reported to be lower in newly diagnosed patients than in healthy donors, and even lower in relapsed/refractory patients. Patients starting nivolumab less than 1 year after ASCT had lower diversity and were excluded from later analyses to avoid confounding by immune reconstitution. Only a single clinical trial cohort was studied, and what caused the repertoire differences, possibly disease activity or prior therapy, remained undefined. By C4D1, a significant rise was seen in CD4+ TCR diversity but not in CD8+ TCR diversity (p=0.0027 vs p=0.16), and the rise was most apparent among complete responders (p=0.02). Among trial patients, those achieving complete response had baseline diversity similar to that of newly diagnosed patients, while diversity was significantly lower in partial responders and progressors.

The sample's time point label, decoded: cycle 1 day 1 (C1D1), immediately before nivolumab initiation. Every trial patient had relapsed following autologous stem cell transplantation, and prior brentuximab vedotin exposure was what differed among cohorts A, B and C. A total of around 60 patients with relapsed/refractory classical Hodgkin lymphoma made up the trial cohort, and each patient's best overall response was complete response, partial response or progressive disease. Trial patients were treated with single-agent nivolumab in the multi-cohort phase II CheckMate 205 trial. An independent review committee assessed best overall response by applying the 2007 International Working Group response criteria. Trial PBMCs were collected immediately before nivolumab initiation (C1D1) and during therapy at cycle 2 day 1 and cycle 4 day 1. Peripheral blood was collected in 8 mL Vacutainer Cell Preparation Tubes, from which PBMCs were isolated by centrifugation and then cryopreserved.

From a lookup of the germline V gene, CDR1 and CDR2 are SGHDT and YYEEEE. The CDR3 holds 16 amino acids from the cysteine to the phenylalanine. CDR3 DNA only is kept here, 48 bases in frame from base 1. V was cut back by 0 bases and J by 5 bases, leaving a gap of 17 bases between them. For this clone: The clone's antigen remains unknown. Base qualities are missing; no much larger clone stands one base away.

The Qiagen DNeasy kit was used to extract genomic DNA from unsorted PBMCs and from the negatively selected CD4+ and CD8+ fractions. Using primers that anneal to V and J segments, immunoSEQ multiplex PCR amplified the TCR beta CDR3 regions. A synthetic immune receptor repertoire was used to minimize amplification bias, and remaining bias was computationally removed after sequencing. The study's own analysis went as follows. Repertoire diversity was quantified as the Shannon entropy index using custom Python scripts. Unsorted, CD4+ and CD8+ repertoires were examined separately, except in combined analyses, for which CD4+ and CD8+ sequences were merged in silico. A clone counted as expanded when the clone's frequency after treatment rose at least 2-fold relative to C1D1, and clones undetected at baseline were given a pseudocount of 0.5. Singleton clones were defined as clones with 0 or 1 copy at C1D1, and non-singleton clones were defined as clones with 2 or more copies. Clones expanded in unsorted samples were assigned a CD4+, CD8+ or unknown annotation through matching of protein sequences in sorted samples from the same patient. Wilcoxon tests were applied to paired samples to test diversity changes from C1D1 to C4D1. Entries here come from immuneACCESS through TCRdb and include only in-frame sequences with V and J called. Some clones fail to appear in such tables; in the studies checked, an unresolved V gene covers under half of the shortfall, and the cause of the remainder is unknown. The D gene and trimming were derived from the DNA, and the V and J assignments and clone size from that table. The sample yields fewer than 100,000 clones; more than 90% were counted once. Less than 3.5% of the sample lies in the top ten.

The clonotype originates from a human donor with classical Hodgkin lymphoma. The rearrangement joined TRBV5-6 to TRBJ1-2; a weak D assignment points to TRBD1 (6 bases agree). Material: peripheral blood mononuclear cells (PBMCs), obtained at baseline. The nucleotides read TGTGCCAGCAGCTTGGATCTTGGGGGCGCTCGTTATGGCTACACCTTC. It translates to CASSLDLGGARYGYTF. Outside the CDR3, residues come from the reference TRBV5-6 and TRBJ1-2 proteins, so the full variable domain is: DAGVTQSPTHLIKTRGQQVTLRCSPKSGHDTVSWYQQALGQGPQFIFQYYEEEERQRGNFPDRFSGHQFPNYSSELNVNALLLGDSALYLCASSLDLGGARYGYTFGSGTRLTVV.